Included here is one TCR beta chain sequence, with context. Its cognate antigen is unknown. This record comes from a study of cytomegalovirus exposure and HLA in healthy donors. Turning to the study itself: Within an early data release were approximately 85 million unique TCRs drawn from HLA-typed donors. The study's findings and limits: Across all donors, roughly uniform sequencing depth was an assumption of the presence/absence analyses. Using the classifier, cytomegalovirus status was reportedly diagnosed with high specificity and sensitivity.

The CDR3 is 18 residues long. Trimming pared 2 bases from V and 0 bases from J, leaving 17 bases between. Germline loops: CDR1 GTSNPN, CDR2 SVGIG (reference sequence). 13 Jbeta primers and 60 Vbeta primers were used for the PCR. Profiling relied on immunoSEQ multiplex PCR, and the TCRdb table lists in-frame clones only, not all of them. Of roughly 100,000 clones in the sample, about 80% were seen once. Donors consisted of healthy bone marrow donors. The sequence came from a female donor in good health and CMV-seropositive. Sequenced material: PBMCs. The J gene is TRBJ2-6, the V gene TRBV30, with a tentative D call TRBD1 (5 bases). The CDR3 DNA is TGTGCCTGGAGTCTGTGGGGCAGGGTCCGCTCTGGGGCCAACGTCCTGACTTTC. It codes for CAWSLWGRVRSGANVLTF.